These T cell receptor beta chains were read from a single sample in a study of cytomegalovirus exposure and HLA in healthy donors. Clones were read by immunoSEQ multiplex PCR, and TCRdb kept only the in-frame ones, dropping some. The sample has 150,000 to 200,000 clones, around 77% seen once. The sequenced sample was PBMCs. The receptors stem from a man in his fifties in good health and CMV-seropositive. Each CDR3 is given with its conserved first and last residue. D genes are given only for firm matches. A row's size may be missing; if present it is once, few, many or a size class.

clone size,J gene,V gene,D gene,CDR3 protein,CDR3 DNA
NA,TRBJ1-5,TRBV6-1,NA,CASSEGLQAQPQHF,TGTGCCAGCAGTGAAGGATTACAGGCTCAGCCCCAGCATTTT
NA,TRBJ2-4,TRBV27,NA,CASSFQGPNIQYF,TGTGCCAGCAGTTTCCAGGGGCCGAACATTCAGTACTTC
NA,TRBJ2-5,TRBV6-1,TRBD1,CASSLDRGQETQYF,TGTGCCAGCAGTTTGGACAGGGGGCAAGAGACCCAGTACTTC
few,TRBJ2-2,TRBV28,TRBD2,CASSQPGLAGVGELFF,TGTGCCAGCAGCCAACCTGGACTAGCGGGGGTCGGGGAGCTGTTTTTT
NA,TRBJ2-3,TRBV5-4,TRBD2,CASSLTSGGSTDTQYF,TGTGCCAGCAGCTTGACTAGCGGGGGTAGCACAGATACGCAGTATTTT
NA,TRBJ2-3,TRBV7-9,TRBD2,CASSILAGGLTDTQYF,TGTGCCAGCAGCATCTTGGCGGGGGGGCTCACAGATACGCAGTATTTT
NA,TRBJ2-5,TRBV4-3,TRBD2,CASSPGLAGELQETQYF,TGCGCCAGCAGCCCGGGACTAGCGGGGGAGCTCCAAGAGACCCAGTACTTC
NA,TRBJ2-7,TRBV7-9,NA,CASSLLPGDYEQYF,TGTGCCAGCAGCCTCCTTCCAGGGGATTACGAGCAGTACTTC
NA,TRBJ1-6,TRBV7-6,NA,CASSLGRDNSPLHF,TGTGCCAGCAGCTTAGGCAGGGATAATTCACCCCTCCACTTT
NA,TRBJ1-1,TRBV7-2,TRBD1,CASSLRDSEAFF,TGTGCCAGCAGCCTCCGGGACAGTGAAGCTTTCTTT
once,TRBJ2-7,TRBV7-3,NA,CASSPGGGYSYEQYF,TGTGCCAGCAGCCCTGGGGGGGGCTACTCCTACGAGCAGTACTTC
few,TRBJ1-5,TRBV28,NA,CASSLRVRGLLRGNQPQHF,TGTGCCAGCAGTTTGAGGGTCAGGGGCCTCCTCCGTGGCAATCAGCCCCAGCATTTT
NA,TRBJ1-2,TRBV28,TRBD1,CASRPQGAYGYTF,TGTGCCAGCAGGCCACAGGGGGCATATGGCTACACCTTC
NA,TRBJ2-7,TRBV10-1,TRBD1,CASSEGTGYPYEQYF,TGCGCCAGCAGTGAGGGGACAGGCTATCCCTACGAGCAGTACTTC
few,TRBJ2-3,TRBV30,NA,CAWSAYLGAHTDTQYF,TGTGCCTGGAGTGCCTACCTGGGGGCGCACACAGATACGCAGTATTTT
NA,TRBJ2-7,TRBV6-5,TRBD1,CASSSQGDEQYF,TGTGCCAGCAGTTCACAGGGGGACGAGCAGTACTTC
NA,TRBJ1-3,TRBV5-1,NA,CASRLTESSGNTIYF,TGCGCCAGCAGGTTGACAGAAAGCTCTGGAAACACCATATATTTT
NA,TRBJ2-7,TRBV5-1,NA,CASSLDSLPSYEQYF,TGCGCCAGCAGCTTAGACAGTCTCCCCTCCTACGAGCAGTACTTC
NA,TRBJ2-3,TRBV9,NA,CASSYSRTDTQYF,TGTGCCAGCAGCTACAGCCGCACAGATACGCAGTATTTT
NA,TRBJ1-1,TRBV19,NA,CASSIYTGEAFF,TGTGCCAGTAGTATATATACGGGTGAAGCTTTCTTT
NA,TRBJ2-7,TRBV11-3,TRBD2,CASSRSGGSYEQYF,TGTGCCAGCAGCCGTAGCGGGGGCTCCTACGAGCAGTACTTC
few,TRBJ1-1,TRBV11-3,TRBD1,CASSLTGAMNTEAFF,TGTGCCAGCAGCCTTACAGGGGCTATGAACACTGAAGCTTTCTTT
NA,TRBJ1-5,TRBV5-1,NA,CASSLGGEGPQPQHF,TGCGCCAGCAGCTTGGGGGGAGAAGGACCTCAGCCCCAGCATTTT
NA,TRBJ1-4,TRBV2,NA,CASNTGNPNEKLFF,TGTGCCAGCAACACAGGCAACCCTAATGAAAAACTGTTTTTT
NA,TRBJ2-2,TRBV21-1,NA,CASSKGTGDTGELFF,TGTGCCAGCAGCAAAGGAACAGGGGACACCGGGGAGCTGTTTTTT
NA,TRBJ1-2,TRBV29-1,NA,CSVGDIGYGYTF,TGCAGCGTCGGGGACATTGGCTATGGCTACACCTTC
NA,TRBJ1-1,TRBV14,TRBD1,CASSQYKGARAEAFF,TGTGCCAGCAGCCAATACAAGGGGGCTAGAGCTGAAGCTTTCTTT